The 17 T cell receptor beta chains in this list originate from one sample, sequenced in a study of regulatory T cells in long-lasting Graves disease. Time point of the sample: persistent/refractory GD, antithyroid drugs over 5 years with positive TRAb. RNA extracted from PBMCs served as the sequencing template. Building of the TCR beta libraries involved iRepertoire HTBI primers and Arm-PCR of CDR3 regions. MiXCR, run by TCRdb on the multiplex PCR reads, gives a single entry per CDR3 protein. The sample contains under 500,000 distinct CDR3 sequences, roughly 20% of which appear only once. The source material was peripheral blood mononuclear cells (PBMCs), sampled when the disease was refractory, from a patient treated with antithyroid drugs. The receptors shown here come from a female donor with Graves disease.

The chain carries TRBV5-1 and TRBJ2-7; D is possibly TRBD1 or TRBD2 (5 bases each). The CDR3 sequence is 17 residues long. V was shortened by 3 bases and J by 1 base, with 20 bases between the two germline ends. Germline CDR1 and CDR2: SGHRS and YFSETQ. In DNA, the CDR3 is TGCGCCAGCAGCTCCGGGACGGCTGGATTCTTTTCCTACGAGCAGTACTTC. Translated: CASSSGTAGFFSYEQYF.

This clonotype was observed many times. The chain combines TRBV7-9 with TRBJ2-6; no reliable D call. The CDR3 is 15 residues long. Looked up from germline, CDR1 is SEHNR and CDR2 is FQNEAQ (reference sequence). Between the trimmed V and J ends, which lost 1 base and 1 base, there was a span of 5 bases. CDR3 bases: TGTGCCAGCAGCTTAGACGCATCTGGGGCCAACGTCCTGACTTTC. This translates into CASSLDASGANVLTF.

This clonotype was seen ten or more times. This chain joins TRBV7-8 and TRBJ1-1; possibly TRBD1 for D (5 bases). This CDR3 spans 14 amino acids. The V end lost 2 bases, the J end lost 4 bases, and 11 bases lay between the germline ends. Germline V lookup: CDR1 SGHVS, CDR2 FQNEAQ. The chain's CDR3 is CASSLRGVLTEAFF. CDR3 sequence (DNA): TGTGCCAGCAGCTTAAGAGGGGTTCTCACTGAAGCTTTCTTT.

In this sample, this clonotype turned up many times. CDR3 loop: CASSDGQGGNQPQHF. The DNA for the CDR3 is TGTGCCAGCAGTGATGGGCAGGGAGGCAATCAGCCCCAGCATTTT. The rearrangement links TRBV2 to TRBJ1-5; perhaps TRBD1 as D (5 bases). The CDR3 loop spans 15 amino acids. CDR1 and CDR2 from the germline V gene are SNHLY and FYNNEI. V was clipped by 3 bases and J by 2 bases, with 11 bases between them.

Points on this clonotype: Its ends do not fully match the called genes, so a read error is possible. The chain couples TRBV2 to TRBJ2-7; D is perhaps TRBD1 (5 bases). The CDR3 is 12 residues long. CDR1 SNHLY and CDR2 FYNNEI come from the germline V gene. The CDR3 spells CASSEGGYKQYF. CDR3 DNA: TGTGCCAGCAGTGAAGGGGGCTACAAGCAGTACTTC.

This clonotype has ten or more counts. DNA of the CDR3: TGTGCCAGCAGTTACGGGAGGAACACCGGGGAGCTGTTTTTT. Protein sequence: CASSYGRNTGELFF. The J gene is TRBJ2-2, the V gene TRBV6-2 or TRBV6-3; perhaps TRBD2 as D (5 bases). The germline gives CDR1 MNHEY, CDR2 SVGEGT. The CDR3 length is 14 residues. The V end lost 2 bases, the J end lost 1 base, and 5 bases lay between the germline ends.

The chain has TRBV5-1 and TRBJ1-1; perhaps TRBD1 as D (5 bases). V lost 1 base, J lost 4 bases, and 20 bases lay in between. The V gene's germline CDR1 is SGHRS and CDR2 YFSETQ. CDR3 length: 17 amino acids. The CDR3 nucleotides are TGCGCCAGCAGCTTGACCCACCGGGGGAAGATGGGCACTGAAGCTTTCTTT. As protein: CASSLTHRGKMGTEAFF.

The gene calls are TRBV24-1 and TRBJ2-1; D not certain. V lost 1 base and J 0 bases, leaving 6 bases between the germline ends. The CDR3 has 15 residues. In germline, CDR1 is KGHDR, CDR2 SFDVKD. CDR3 protein: CATSDLEDSYNEQFF. CDR3 sequence (DNA): TGTGCCACCAGTGATTTAGAGGACTCCTACAATGAGCAGTTCTTC.

The chain combines TRBV5-1 with TRBJ2-7; 9 bases line up with TRBD2. This CDR3 comprises 17 residues. CDR1 SGHRS and CDR2 YFSETQ come from the germline V gene. V lost 2 bases and J lost 0; bases outside the gene matches: 9. The CDR3 coding sequence is TGCGCCAGCAGCTTCATTCCTAGCGGGGCAACCTCCTACGAGCAGTACTTC. This gives the protein CASSFIPSGATSYEQYF. Looking up the rest from reference TRBV5-1 and TRBJ2-7 gives the full variable domain: KAGVTQTPRYLIKTRGQQVTLSCSPISGHRSVSWYQQTPGQGLQFLFEYFSETQRNKGNFPGRFSGRQFSNSRSEMNVSTLELGDSALYLCASSFIPSGATSYEQYFGPGTRLTVT.

This clonotype occurred many times. This rearrangement joins TRBV15 to TRBJ2-5; D is uncertain. Trimming pared 0 bases from V and 5 bases from J, leaving 13 bases between. CDR3 length: 15 amino acids. Germline loops: CDR1 LNHNV, CDR2 YYDKDF (reference sequence). CDR3 DNA: TGTGCCACCAGCAGAGATAGGAGCTTTATGGAGACCCAGTACTTC. Encoded protein: CATSRDRSFMETQYF.

The chain combines TRBV11-2 with TRBJ2-5; the match to TRBD1 covers 8 bases. V was clipped by 1 base and J by 2 bases; unmatched bases: 6. The CDR3 totals 16 residues. Germline values: CDR1 SGHAT, CDR2 FQNNGV. The CDR3 here is CASSLVAGGQQETQYF. As DNA, the CDR3 is TGTGCCAGCAGCTTAGTAGCAGGGGGCCAGCAAGAGACCCAGTACTTC.

There are a few counts of this clonotype. The chain carries TRBV15 and TRBJ1-1; TRBD1 is a possible D gene (5 bases). Germline V CDR1 and CDR2: LNHNV, YYDKDF (reference sequence). There are 13 residues in the CDR3. The V end was cut by 1 base, the J end by 7 bases, with 10 bases between. CDR3 residues: CATSRGRGDEAFF. As DNA, the CDR3 is TGTGCCACCAGCAGAGGGAGGGGCGATGAAGCTTTCTTT.

This clonotype was observed a few times. The rearrangement joins TRBV20-1 to TRBJ2-3; D gene ambiguous. V was shortened by 5 bases and J by 8 bases, with 11 bases between the two germline ends. The CDR3 has 11 amino acids. Germline CDR1 and CDR2: DFQATT and SNEGSKA (reference sequence). The CDR3 loop reads CSASTILTQYF. Here the CDR3 DNA reads TGCAGTGCTTCAACAATCCTTACGCAGTATTTT.

This clonotype was recorded many times. The chain links TRBV2 to TRBJ1-5; D possibly corresponds to TRBD1 (6 bases). The CDR3 contains 17 residues. Deletions cut 4 bases from V and 5 bases from J, with 21 bases between. CDR1 and CDR2 (germline): SNHLY, FYNNEI. CDR3 DNA: TGTGCCAGCAGTGCCCCCCGCAGGGGCCTTTATGATCAGCCCCAGCATTTT. Amino acids: CASSAPRRGLYDQPQHF.

With respect to this clonotype: Just one base apart from a much larger clone, this may be a read error. The CDR3 does not end in the conserved phenylalanine or tryptophan, so this is likely a read error. The chain has TRBV18 and TRBJ2-5; D may be TRBD1 (5 bases). This CDR3 is 14 amino acids long. Germline-derived CDR1 and CDR2 are KGHSH and LQKENI. The ends were cut back, 1 base at V and 5 bases at J, with 11 bases in the middle. CDR3 residues: CASSPRQAGETQYL. The CDR3 DNA reads TGTGCCAGCTCACCACGTCAGGCAGGGGAGACCCAGTACCTC.

This clonotype was seen more than once but under ten times. V and J are TRBV20-1 and TRBJ2-5; D unclear. The ends were cut back, 4 bases at V and 5 bases at J, with 11 bases in the middle. Germline V gene sequence: CDR1 DFQATT, CDR2 SNEGSKA (reference sequence). The CDR3 runs to 12 residues. The CDR3: CSAKGLLETQYF. In DNA form, the CDR3 reads TGCAGTGCTAAAGGGTTGTTGGAGACCCAGTACTTC.

The gene calls are TRBV20-1 and TRBJ2-7; 10 bases align to TRBD2. Germline CDR1 and CDR2: DFQATT and SNEGSKA (reference sequence). The CDR3 extends over 14 amino acids. V gave up 6 bases and J gave up 6 bases; unmatched junction bases: 11. This chain's CDR3 is CSAEPIAGGIEQYF. In DNA form, the CDR3 reads TGCAGTGCCGAGCCCATAGCGGGAGGAATCGAGCAGTACTTC.